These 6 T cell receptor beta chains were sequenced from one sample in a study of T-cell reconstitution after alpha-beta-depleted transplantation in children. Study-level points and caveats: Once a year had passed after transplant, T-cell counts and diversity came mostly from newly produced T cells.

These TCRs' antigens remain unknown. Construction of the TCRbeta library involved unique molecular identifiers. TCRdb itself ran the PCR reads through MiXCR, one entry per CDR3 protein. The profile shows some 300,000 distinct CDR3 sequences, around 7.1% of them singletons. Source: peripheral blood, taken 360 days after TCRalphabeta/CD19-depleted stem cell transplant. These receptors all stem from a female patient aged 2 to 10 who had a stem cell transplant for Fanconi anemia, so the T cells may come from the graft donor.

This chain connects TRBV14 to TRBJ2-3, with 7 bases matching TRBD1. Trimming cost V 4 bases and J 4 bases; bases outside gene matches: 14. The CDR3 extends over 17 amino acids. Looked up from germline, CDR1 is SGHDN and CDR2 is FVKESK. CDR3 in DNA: TGTGCCAGCAGCCGGTACACACAGGGGTATAAGGCAGATACGCAGTATTTT. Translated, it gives CASSRYTQGYKADTQYF.

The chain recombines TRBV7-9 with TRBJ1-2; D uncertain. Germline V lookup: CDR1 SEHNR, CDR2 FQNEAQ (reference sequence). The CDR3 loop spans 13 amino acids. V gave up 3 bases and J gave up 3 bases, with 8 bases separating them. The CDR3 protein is CASSFWTDYGYTF. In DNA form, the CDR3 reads TGTGCCAGCAGCTTCTGGACCGACTATGGCTACACCTTC.

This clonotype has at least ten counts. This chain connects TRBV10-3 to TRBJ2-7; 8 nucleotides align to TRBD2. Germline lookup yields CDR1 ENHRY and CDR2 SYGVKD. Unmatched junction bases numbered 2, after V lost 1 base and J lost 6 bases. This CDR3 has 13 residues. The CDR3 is CAISEFSGGEQYF. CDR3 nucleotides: TGTGCCATCAGTGAGTTCAGCGGGGGCGAGCAGTACTTC.

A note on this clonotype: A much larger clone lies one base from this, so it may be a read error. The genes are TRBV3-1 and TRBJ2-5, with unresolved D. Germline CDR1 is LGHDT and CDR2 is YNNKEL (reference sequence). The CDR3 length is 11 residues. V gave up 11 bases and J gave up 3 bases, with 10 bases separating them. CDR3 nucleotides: TGTGCCGGCACTGAGAAAGAGACCCAGTACTTC. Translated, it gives CAGTEKETQYF.

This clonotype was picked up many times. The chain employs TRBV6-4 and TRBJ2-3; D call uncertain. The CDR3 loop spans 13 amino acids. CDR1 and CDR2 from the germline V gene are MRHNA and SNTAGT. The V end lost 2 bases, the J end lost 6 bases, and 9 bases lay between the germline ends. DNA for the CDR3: TGTGCCAGCAGTGACAGCGCGTATGATACGCAGTATTTT. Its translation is CASSDSAYDTQYF.

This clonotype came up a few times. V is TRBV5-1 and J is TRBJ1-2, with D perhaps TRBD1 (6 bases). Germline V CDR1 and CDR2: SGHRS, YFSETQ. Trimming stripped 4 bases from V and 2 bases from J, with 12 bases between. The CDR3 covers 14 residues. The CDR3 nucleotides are TGCGCCAGCAGCCGGACAGATCGGAACTATGGCTACACCTTC. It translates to CASSRTDRNYGYTF.